This T cell receptor beta chain was recovered during a study of blood T cell repertoires in COVID-19. Study as a whole: Both acute and convalescent COVID-19 samples were obtained from the United States, Italy and Spain. T cells, B-cell-depleted T cells, or PBMCs supplied cDNA or gDNA.

In the authors' methods: Researchers report that nucleated cell counts were estimated from reference gene primer amplification. Assay: immunoSEQ multiplex PCR; the TCRdb copy retains only in-frame clones and omits some. The DNA gave D and trimming, while V, J and clone size come from that table. Of fewer than 65,000 clones in the sample, 75% to 90% were seen once. This clonotype was obtained from a man in his sixties with acute or convalescent COVID-19. The sequenced material came from peripheral blood.

DNA for the CDR3: TGCGCCAGCAGTTATACAGGGGGCGATGGCTACACCTTC. This gives the protein CASSYTGGDGYTF. The chain employs TRBV5-1 and TRBJ1-2; 9 nucleotides align to TRBD1. The CDR3 is 13 amino acids. Per germline, CDR1 SGHRS and CDR2 YFSETQ. With V trimmed by 5 bases and J by 6 bases, 5 bases remained unmatched.